A selection of T cell receptor beta chains follows, all from one sample in a study of OX40 agonist ivuxolimab in advanced cancers. Using immunoSEQ multiplex PCR, the repertoire was profiled, and TCRdb retains in-frame clones only, with some absent. The repertoire holds approximately 56,000 clones, with approximately 86% as singletons. The source was CD4+ or CD8+ T cells sorted from blood, collected in a trial of the OX40 agonist ivuxolimab. Receptor source: an adult with an advanced solid tumor such as melanoma, head and neck, liver or kidney cancer. Each CDR3 is given without its conserved first and last residue. Fields, in order: V gene, clone size, CDR3 protein. Not every row has a clone size; where given, it reads once, few, many or a size class.

TRBV9 | . | ASSERTVGNTIY
TRBV6-6 | . | ASSYRDRGQAF
TRBV27 | . | ASSPTVSNYGYT
TRBV6-6 | . | ASSLGQGNTEAF
TRBV5-1 | . | ASSLAMDGTTTEQF
TRBV7-9 | . | ASSGPLLIVGGNTEAF
TRBV19 | . | ASRWGTSVGTQY
TRBV7-2 | . | ASSSRGGPYNEQF
TRBV6-4 | . | ASSDSTSGGHNEQF
TRBV4-3 | . | ASSQDPQGGNEQF
TRBV19 | . | ASSLTGTGGTGELF
TRBV5-1 | . | ASRLGQGQNQPQH
TRBV15 | . | ATDGGDSDQPQH
TRBV5-1 | . | ASSFTSGSYEQY
TRBV20-1 | . | SAQDGREQF
TRBV30 | . | AWERRAHGLDGYT
TRBV6-5 | . | ASRDSGFGEQY
TRBV6-1 | . | ASSEGSGGESGYGYT
TRBV7-9 | . | ASSSNRGDISYEQY
TRBV19 | . | ASSMKSDWLEETQY
TRBV21-1 | once | ASGPGELF
TRBV9 | . | ASSLEGTSARETQY
TRBV4-1 | . | ASSPRDRIYEQY